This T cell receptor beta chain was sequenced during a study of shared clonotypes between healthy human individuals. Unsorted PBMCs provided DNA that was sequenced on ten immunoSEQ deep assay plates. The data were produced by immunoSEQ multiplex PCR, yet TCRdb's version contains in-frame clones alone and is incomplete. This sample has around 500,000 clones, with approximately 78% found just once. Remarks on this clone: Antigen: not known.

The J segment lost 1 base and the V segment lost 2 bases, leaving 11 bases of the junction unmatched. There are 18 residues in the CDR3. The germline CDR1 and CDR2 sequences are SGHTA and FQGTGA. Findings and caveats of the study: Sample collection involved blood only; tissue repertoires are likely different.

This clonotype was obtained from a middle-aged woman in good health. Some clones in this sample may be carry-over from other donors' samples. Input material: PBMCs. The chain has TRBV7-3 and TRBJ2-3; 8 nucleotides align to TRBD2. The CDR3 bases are TGTGCCAGCAGCTTACTGGGGGTCGCGGGAGGTGGCACAGATACGCAGTATTTT. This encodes CASSLLGVAGGGTDTQYF.